A selection of T cell receptor beta chains follows, all from one sample in a study of T cells in Graves' hyperthyroidism and ophthalmopathy. TCRdb reanalysed the multiplex PCR reads using MiXCR and keeps one entry per CDR3 protein. The data show 700,000 or so distinct CDR3 sequences, about a sixth seen once. Input material: blood. Receptors were obtained from a man aged 18 to 29 with Graves' hyperthyroidism. The CDR3 runs from the conserved cysteine through the conserved F or W.

V gene: TRBV20-1
J gene: TRBJ1-4
CDR3 protein: CSARGLEGATNEKLFF

V gene: TRBV10-3
J gene: TRBJ1-1
CDR3 protein: CANSGALNTEAFF

V gene: TRBV7-9
J gene: TRBJ1-1
CDR3 protein: CASSRDRTYEAFF

V gene: TRBV6-1
J gene: TRBJ2-5
CDR3 protein: CASSEPLVTGGQETQYF

V gene: TRBV7-9
J gene: TRBJ2-5
CDR3 protein: CASHLQMTGDQETQYF

V gene: TRBV5-1
J gene: TRBJ2-5
CDR3 protein: CASSLWGKETQYF

V gene: TRBV7-8
J gene: TRBJ1-5
CDR3 protein: CASSPRDKTRGNQPQHF

V gene: TRBV5-1
J gene: TRBJ1-2
CDR3 protein: CASSEGPHYGYTF

V gene: TRBV3-1
J gene: TRBJ2-1
CDR3 protein: CASSRRTSGRSRAVYNEQFF

V gene: TRBV18
J gene: TRBJ2-4
CDR3 protein: CASSAGSRGVIQYF

V gene: TRBV7-8
J gene: TRBJ2-7
CDR3 protein: CASSSRRPVFVDSSYEQYF

V gene: TRBV7-3
J gene: TRBJ2-1
CDR3 protein: CASSLIGLAGGPDEQFF

V gene: TRBV9
J gene: TRBJ2-1
CDR3 protein: CASSASSSGSYYNEQFF

V gene: TRBV12-3/TRBV12-4
J gene: TRBJ2-5
CDR3 protein: CASSSTPMEETQYF

V gene: TRBV28
J gene: TRBJ2-7
CDR3 protein: CASSLGPGAAYEQYF

V gene: TRBV10-3
J gene: TRBJ1-1
CDR3 protein: CAISTLRADEAFF

V gene: TRBV28
J gene: TRBJ1-6
CDR3 protein: CASIPGRGAGTPLHF

V gene: TRBV5-1
J gene: TRBJ2-7
CDR3 protein: CASSLAGTSGSNYEQYF

V gene: TRBV6-2/TRBV6-3
J gene: TRBJ2-1
CDR3 protein: CASSALAGGNNEQFF

V gene: TRBV28
J gene: TRBJ1-2
CDR3 protein: CAAAPGAPDVYGYTF

V gene: TRBV2
J gene: TRBJ1-5
CDR3 protein: CASSDSNQPQHF

V gene: TRBV3-1
J gene: TRBJ2-7
CDR3 protein: CASSHGTHRGLAVYEQYF

V gene: TRBV20-1
J gene: TRBJ1-2
CDR3 protein: CSVLNQALYGYTF

V gene: TRBV24-1
J gene: TRBJ2-3
CDR3 protein: CATSRGRDTQYF

V gene: TRBV28
J gene: TRBJ2-2
CDR3 protein: CASSPIGVNTGELFF

V gene: TRBV29-1
J gene: TRBJ2-3
CDR3 protein: CSVEVGSSTDTQYF

V gene: TRBV29-1
J gene: TRBJ1-1
CDR3 protein: CSDGQGNTEAFF

V gene: TRBV5-1
J gene: TRBJ2-2
CDR3 protein: CASSSDSAGELFF

V gene: TRBV18
J gene: TRBJ2-5
CDR3 protein: CASSPMAQETQYF

V gene: TRBV6-1
J gene: TRBJ1-1
CDR3 protein: CASITGGGWNTEAFF

V gene: TRBV14
J gene: TRBJ2-1
CDR3 protein: CASSQTSSYNEQFF

V gene: TRBV2
J gene: TRBJ2-1
CDR3 protein: CASSLGGTGEHNEQFF

V gene: TRBV20-1
J gene: TRBJ2-5
CDR3 protein: CSAGDRGRETQYF

V gene: TRBV5-5
J gene: TRBJ2-7
CDR3 protein: CASSIWGALEEQYF

V gene: TRBV9
J gene: TRBJ1-1
CDR3 protein: CASSGARAEDEAFF

V gene: TRBV7-9
J gene: TRBJ2-1
CDR3 protein: CASSLKSVDEQFF

V gene: TRBV7-2
J gene: TRBJ1-5
CDR3 protein: CASSFGAGLNQPQHF

V gene: TRBV27
J gene: TRBJ2-1
CDR3 protein: CASSFQGALEQFF

V gene: TRBV7-3
J gene: TRBJ1-2
CDR3 protein: CASSLGQGAFYGYTF

V gene: TRBV14
J gene: TRBJ2-1
CDR3 protein: CASSQDAEQFF

V gene: TRBV2
J gene: TRBJ2-2
CDR3 protein: CASSRGLAGGVAGELFF

V gene: TRBV29-1
J gene: TRBJ2-1
CDR3 protein: CSVARDRGLYEQFF

V gene: TRBV11-1
J gene: TRBJ2-1
CDR3 protein: CASGQVIGFNEQFF

V gene: TRBV7-9
J gene: TRBJ2-1
CDR3 protein: CASSRLGSRGNEQFF

V gene: TRBV7-9
J gene: TRBJ2-2
CDR3 protein: CASSLAGLRTVNTGELFF

V gene: TRBV28
J gene: TRBJ2-1
CDR3 protein: CASSGQLPSYNEQFF

V gene: TRBV6-2/TRBV6-3
J gene: TRBJ2-1
CDR3 protein: CASSYQSPGSSYNEQFF

V gene: TRBV7-8
J gene: TRBJ1-3
CDR3 protein: CASSQGPFSGNTIYF

V gene: TRBV24-1
J gene: TRBJ1-2
CDR3 protein: CATSEEQGGNYGYTF

V gene: TRBV19
J gene: TRBJ2-7
CDR3 protein: CASSILGSGYEQYF

V gene: TRBV29-1
J gene: TRBJ1-1
CDR3 protein: CSVDSGVEAFF

V gene: TRBV7-9
J gene: TRBJ2-7
CDR3 protein: CACSLRDRGNEQYF

V gene: TRBV20-1
J gene: TRBJ2-3
CDR3 protein: CSATRFSTSTDTQYF

V gene: TRBV12-3/TRBV12-4
J gene: TRBJ2-3
CDR3 protein: CASTTGRGLADTQYF

V gene: TRBV4-3
J gene: TRBJ2-1
CDR3 protein: CASSQISSGNEQFF

V gene: TRBV20-1
J gene: TRBJ2-7
CDR3 protein: CSARDRDRTYEQYF

V gene: TRBV11-2
J gene: TRBJ2-1
CDR3 protein: CASSFTGYNEQFF

V gene: TRBV29-1
J gene: TRBJ2-5
CDR3 protein: CSVPWGFEETQYF